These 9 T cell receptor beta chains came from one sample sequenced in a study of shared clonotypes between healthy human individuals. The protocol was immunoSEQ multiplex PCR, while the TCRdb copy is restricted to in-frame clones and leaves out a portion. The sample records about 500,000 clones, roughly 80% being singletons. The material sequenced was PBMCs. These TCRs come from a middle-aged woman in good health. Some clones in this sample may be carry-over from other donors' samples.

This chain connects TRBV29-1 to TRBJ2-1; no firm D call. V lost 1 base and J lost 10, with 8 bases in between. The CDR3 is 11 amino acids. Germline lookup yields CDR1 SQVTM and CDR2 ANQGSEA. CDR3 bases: TGCAGCGTTGAAGGGGTGTGGGAGCAGTTCTTC. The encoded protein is CSVEGVWEQFF.

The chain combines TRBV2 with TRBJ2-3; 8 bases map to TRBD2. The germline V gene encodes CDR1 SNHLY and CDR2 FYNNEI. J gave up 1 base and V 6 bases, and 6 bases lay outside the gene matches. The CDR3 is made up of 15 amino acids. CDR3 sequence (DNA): TGTGCCAGCAGGGGGTTGACTAGCGGCACAGATACGCAGTATTTT. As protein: CASRGLTSGTDTQYF.

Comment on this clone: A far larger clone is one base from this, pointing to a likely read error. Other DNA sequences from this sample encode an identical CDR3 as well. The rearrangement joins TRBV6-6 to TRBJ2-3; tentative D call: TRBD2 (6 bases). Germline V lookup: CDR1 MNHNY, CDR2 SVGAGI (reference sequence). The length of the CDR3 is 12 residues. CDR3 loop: CASSYREDTQYF. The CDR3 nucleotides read TGTGCCAGCAGTTACAGGGAGGATACGCAATATTTT.

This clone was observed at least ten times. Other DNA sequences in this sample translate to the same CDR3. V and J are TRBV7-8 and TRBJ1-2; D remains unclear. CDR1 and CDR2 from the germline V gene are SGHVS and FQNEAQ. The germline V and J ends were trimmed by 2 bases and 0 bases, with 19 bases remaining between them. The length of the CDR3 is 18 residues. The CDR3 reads CASSLRPPRALTNYGYTF. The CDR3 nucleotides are TGTGCCAGCAGCTTAAGACCCCCTCGGGCCCTAACTAACTATGGCTACACCTTC.

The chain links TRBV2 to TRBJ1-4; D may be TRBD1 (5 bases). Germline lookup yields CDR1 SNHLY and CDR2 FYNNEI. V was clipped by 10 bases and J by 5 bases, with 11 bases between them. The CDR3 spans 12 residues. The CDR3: CATSGGNEKLFF. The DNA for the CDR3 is TGTGCCACCTCTGGGGGGAATGAAAAACTGTTTTTT.

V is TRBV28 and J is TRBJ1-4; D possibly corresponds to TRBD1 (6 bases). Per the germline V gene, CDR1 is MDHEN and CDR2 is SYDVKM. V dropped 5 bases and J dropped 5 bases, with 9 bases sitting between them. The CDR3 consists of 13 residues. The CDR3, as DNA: TGTGCCAGCAGTGGGCAGGGGAATGAAAAACTGTTTTTT. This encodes CASSGQGNEKLFF.

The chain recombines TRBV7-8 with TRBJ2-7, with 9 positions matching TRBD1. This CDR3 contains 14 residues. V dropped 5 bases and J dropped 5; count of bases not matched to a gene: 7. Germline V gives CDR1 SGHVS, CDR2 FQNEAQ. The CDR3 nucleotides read TGTGCCAGCAGCCGTACAGGGGGCATCGACGAGCAGTACTTC. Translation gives CASSRTGGIDEQYF.

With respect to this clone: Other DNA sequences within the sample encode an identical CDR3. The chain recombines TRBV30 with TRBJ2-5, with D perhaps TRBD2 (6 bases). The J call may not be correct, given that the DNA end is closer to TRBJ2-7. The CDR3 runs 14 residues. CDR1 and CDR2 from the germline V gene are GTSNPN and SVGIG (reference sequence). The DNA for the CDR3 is TGTGCCTGGAACAGAGGAGGAGGGAACTACGAGCAGTACTTC. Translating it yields CAWNRGGGNYEQYF.

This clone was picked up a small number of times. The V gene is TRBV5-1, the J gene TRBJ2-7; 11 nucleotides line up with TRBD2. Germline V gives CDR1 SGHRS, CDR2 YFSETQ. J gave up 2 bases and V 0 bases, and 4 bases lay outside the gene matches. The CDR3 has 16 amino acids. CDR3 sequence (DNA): TGCGCCAGCAGCTTGGGACTAGCGGGACTTACCTACGAGCAGTACTTC. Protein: CASSLGLAGLTYEQYF.